The 22 T cell receptor beta chains given below trace back to one sample, sequenced in a study of T cell responses to AZD1222 COVID-19 vaccine. TCRdb's table, derived via immunoSEQ multiplex PCR, lists solely in-frame clones and lacks some. The repertoire has some 56,000 clones, 70% to 90% of them found once; the top ten carry about 15%. Sequencing used peripheral blood, obtained on day 0 of AZD1222 vaccination. These receptor sequences come from an adult in good health.

In this sample, this clone turned up once. The V call is TRBV9, the J call TRBJ2-5, with TRBD2 identical over 12 bases. In germline, CDR1 is SGDLS, CDR2 YYNGEE. The CDR3 contains 15 residues. Germline trimming cut 3 bases from V and 5 bases from J; bases unmatched to any gene: 5. CDR3 nucleotide sequence: TGTGCCAGCAGCGCTAGCGGGGGGGCCGGGGAGACCCAGTACTTC. This encodes CASSASGGAGETQYF.

The chain is built from TRBV5-5 and TRBJ1-5, with 9 bases aligning to TRBD1. V dropped 0 bases and J dropped 3; count of bases not matched to a gene: 4. Germline CDR1 is SGHKS and CDR2 is YYEKEE (reference sequence). The CDR3 totals 16 residues. This chain's CDR3 is CASSLEGQGNNQPQHF. The CDR3 DNA is TGTGCCAGCAGCTTGGAGGGACAGGGTAACAATCAGCCCCAGCATTTT. Drawing the rest from reference TRBV5-5 and TRBJ1-5, the complete variable domain is DAGVTQSPTHLIKTRGQQVTLRCSPISGHKSVSWYQQVLGQGPQFIFQYYEKEERGRGNFPDRFSARQFPNYSSELNVNALLLGDSALYLCASSLEGQGNNQPQHFGDGTRLSIL.

This chain links TRBV29-1 with TRBJ1-2, with 9 bases fitting TRBD1. Unmatched junction bases numbered 1, after V lost 0 bases and J lost 8 bases. The CDR3 is 12 residues long. Germline values: CDR1 SQVTM, CDR2 ANQGSEA. CDR3 coding DNA: TGCAGCGTTGAAGAGGACAGGGGAGGCTACACCTTC. This gives the protein CSVEEDRGGYTF.

The gene calls are TRBV29-1 and TRBJ2-2, with 9 positions matching TRBD1. Germline V gives CDR1 SQVTM, CDR2 ANQGSEA. V lost 7 bases, J lost 5 bases, and 8 bases stayed unmatched. The CDR3 totals 14 residues. The CDR3 DNA reads TGCAGCGCCACCGGGACAGGGCTTACCGGGGAGCTGTTTTTT. Protein: CSATGTGLTGELFF.

The chain is built from TRBV30 and TRBJ1-5; D is unresolved. Germline loops: CDR1 GTSNPN, CDR2 SVGIG (reference sequence). The CDR3 has 13 amino acids. V was shortened by 0 bases and J by 7 bases, with 10 bases between the two germline ends. The CDR3, as DNA: TGTGCCTGGAGTGTAGAGGGCGGGCAGCCCCAGCATTTT. It yields the protein CAWSVEGGQPQHF.

Relative to its sample, this clone is medium-sized. The J gene is TRBJ1-2, the V gene TRBV6-1; the D gene is possibly TRBD1 (5 bases). The V end was cut by 3 bases, the J end by 3 bases, with 5 bases between. The CDR3 loop spans 12 amino acids. Germline V CDR1 and CDR2: MNHNS, SASEGT. CDR3 residues: CASSEGDYGYTF. The CDR3 region has the DNA TGTGCCAGCAGTGAGGGGGACTATGGCTACACCTTC.

The chain employs TRBV6-2 or TRBV6-3 and TRBJ2-7; tentative D call: TRBD2 (6 bases). The CDR3 covers 13 residues. Germline CDR1 is MNHEY and CDR2 is SVGEGT. V was trimmed by 5 bases and J by 4 bases, leaving 12 bases between them. CDR3 DNA: TGTGCCAGCAGTACTGGGACTTCTTACGAGCAGTACTTC. This encodes CASSTGTSYEQYF.

With regard to this clone: The same CDR3 arises from other DNA sequences in this sample as well. The genes are TRBV9 and TRBJ2-7; D uncertain. CDR3 length: 12 amino acids. CDR1 is SGDLS and CDR2 is YYNGEE in the germline V gene. V was pared by 0 bases and J by 4 bases, with 5 bases between. The CDR3 nucleotides are TGTGCCAGCAGCGTAGACGGATACGAGCAGTACTTC. This gives the protein CASSVDGYEQYF.

The chain combines TRBV7-8 with TRBJ2-7; D is ambiguous. Germline V gives CDR1 SGHVS, CDR2 FQNEAQ. V lost 2 bases and J 2 bases, leaving 10 bases between the germline ends. There are 14 residues in the CDR3. The CDR3 DNA reads as TGTGCCAGCAGCTTAACAGAGTTGGCCTACGAGCAGTACTTC. It translates to CASSLTELAYEQYF.

This sequence joins TRBV28 and TRBJ1-3, with D uncertain. Germline V gene data show CDR1 as MDHEN and CDR2 as SYDVKM. V was cut by 3 bases and J by 5 bases, with 23 bases left in between. The CDR3 covers 18 residues. CDR3 protein: CASSFGSPTTQRRNTIYF. The CDR3 DNA follows: TGTGCCAGCAGTTTCGGATCGCCGACGACCCAACGAAGAAACACCATATATTTT.

This clone has only one observation. This rearrangement joins TRBV18 to TRBJ2-1; 11 bases line up with TRBD2. Germline CDR1 reads KGHSH; CDR2 reads LQKENI. V shed 4 bases, J shed 2 bases, and the junction held 1 base outside the gene matches. The CDR3 has 15 amino acids. Here the CDR3 reads CASSLSGGAYNEQFF. CDR3 nucleotide sequence: TGTGCCAGCTCACTTAGCGGGGGGGCCTACAATGAGCAGTTCTTC.

This rearrangement joins TRBV7-3 to TRBJ2-6, with 8 bases aligning to TRBD1. CDR3 length equals 22 residues. V shed 2 bases and J 0 bases; nucleotides not matched to a gene: 18. The V gene's germline CDR1 is SGHTA and CDR2 FQGTGA. The CDR3 spells CASSLQSEGTGPPLSGANVLTF. As DNA, the CDR3 is TGTGCCAGCAGCTTACAAAGCGAAGGGACAGGTCCGCCCCTCTCTGGGGCCAACGTCCTGACTTTC.

The chain links TRBV19 to TRBJ1-1; no definite D call. The CDR3 consists of 14 residues. CDR1 is LNHDA and CDR2 is SQIVND in the germline V gene (reference sequence). V was clipped by 5 bases and J by 4 bases, with 14 bases between them. The DNA for the CDR3 is TGTGCCAGTAGTCCCAGACTTTCGGGCACTGAAGCTTTCTTT. Translated, it gives CASSPRLSGTEAFF.

This chain uses TRBV28 with TRBJ2-2; D gene ambiguous. V lost 3 bases to trimming and J lost 0 bases, with 5 bases between them. There are 14 residues in the CDR3. CDR1 is MDHEN and CDR2 is SYDVKM in the germline V gene. The DNA for the CDR3 is TGTGCCAGCAGTTTGACTGCGAACACCGGGGAGCTGTTTTTT. Residues: CASSLTANTGELFF.

This chain links TRBV29-1 with TRBJ2-3; a possible D gene is TRBD2 (6 bases). CDR1 is SQVTM and CDR2 is ANQGSEA in the germline V gene. V was clipped by 5 bases and J by 8 bases, with 17 bases between them. CDR3 length: 13 amino acids. DNA of the CDR3: TGCAGCGTTCTCCCGGGGGTTGAAGTTACGCAGTATTTT. Its protein is CSVLPGVEVTQYF.

This chain links TRBV11-3 with TRBJ2-2; weak D call: TRBD2 (6 bases). V was pared by 2 bases and J by 3 bases, with 13 bases between. The CDR3 is 16 residues long. Germline V lookup: CDR1 SGHNT, CDR2 YENEEA. In nucleotides, the CDR3 is TGTGCCAGCAGCTTAAGTCTCGCGGGATACACCGGGGAGCTGTTTTTT. Protein: CASSLSLAGYTGELFF.

The chain joins TRBV6-5 to TRBJ1-3; D ambiguous. This CDR3 is built from 14 residues. The germline gives CDR1 MNHEY, CDR2 SVGAGI. Trimming shortened V by 7 bases and J by 5 bases, and 15 bases separated the two germline ends. The CDR3: CASIYGPARNTIYF. The CDR3 DNA sequence: TGTGCCAGCATCTACGGGCCGGCGCGAAACACCATATATTTT.

Here the CDR3 reads CASRTKAADTQYF. The CDR3 DNA is TGTGCCAGCAGGACCAAGGCAGCAGATACGCAGTATTTT. The rearrangement joins TRBV7-9 to TRBJ2-3; D ambiguous. CDR3 length: 13 residues. CDR1 SEHNR and CDR2 FQNEAQ come from the germline V gene (reference sequence). The V end lost 6 bases, the J end lost 4 bases, and 11 bases lay between the germline ends.

This clone occurred a few times. The CDR3: CASSLGGPNSPLHF. The DNA of the CDR3 is TGCGCCAGCAGCTTGGGGGGCCCCAATTCACCCCTCCACTTT. The rearrangement joins TRBV5-1 to TRBJ1-6, with a possible D match to TRBD1 (5 bases). This CDR3 spans 14 amino acids. Germline loops: CDR1 SGHRS, CDR2 YFSETQ. Trimming shortened V by 0 bases and J by 7 bases, and 8 bases separated the two germline ends.

This sequence joins TRBV9 and TRBJ2-5; D may be TRBD1 (6 bases). V was trimmed by 7 bases and J by 5 bases, leaving 18 bases between them. The CDR3 consists of 14 residues. CDR1 and CDR2 from the germline V gene are SGDLS and YYNGEE. Written as DNA, the CDR3 is TGTGCCAGCTTTTTTCAGGGGAAGCAGGAGACCCAGTACTTC. Amino acids: CASFFQGKQETQYF.

This clone showed up just once. The chain is built from TRBV9 and TRBJ2-5, with 14 nucleotides matching TRBD2. J lost 5 bases, V lost 4 bases, and 7 bases had no gene match. The CDR3 has 16 residues. CDR1 and CDR2 (germline): SGDLS, YYNGEE. This CDR3 reads CASSQTTSGGAETQYF. CDR3 coding DNA: TGTGCCAGCAGCCAAACGACTAGCGGGGGGGCGGAGACCCAGTACTTC.

The chain links TRBV12-3 or TRBV12-4 to TRBJ1-5; possibly TRBD1 for D (6 bases). The germline V and J ends were trimmed by 5 bases and 11 bases, with 16 bases remaining between them. This CDR3 comprises 13 residues. CDR3 amino acids: CASSRITGRSQHF. The CDR3, as DNA: TGTGCCAGCAGTCGAATAACAGGGAGGTCCCAGCATTTT.